The text below deals with one T cell receptor (beta chain). Antigen unknown. The data derive from a study of OX40 agonist ivuxolimab in advanced cancers. Study-wide background: Prior therapy, whether anti-PD-1, anti-PD-L1 or anti-CTLA-4, was allowed, and under 50% had some. Study results and limitations: Partial responders at 0.1-3.0 mg/kg showed near-lowest clonal expansion. The authors did not determine the antigen specificity of the expanded peripheral T cells. Within 6 weeks, CD4+ and CD8+ blood T cells expanded clonally at 0.1 to 3.0 mg/kg.

Produced via immunoSEQ multiplex PCR; TCRdb's table is partial and in-frame only. The repertoire holds more than 40,000 clones, with about 90% as singletons. The CDR3 runs to 15 residues. V was clipped by 1 base and J by 0 bases, with 10 bases between them. Germline assignment: CDR1 SGHTA and CDR2 FQGNSA. The clonotype originates from an adult with an advanced solid tumor such as melanoma, head and neck, liver or kidney cancer. Sequenced here: CD4+ or CD8+ T cells sorted from blood, sampled in a trial of the OX40 agonist ivuxolimab. The V call is TRBV7-2, the J call TRBJ2-7; D is ambiguous. CDR3 amino acids: CASSLEAQNSYEQYF. The CDR3 bases are TGTGCCAGCAGCTTAGAGGCGCAGAACTCCTACGAGCAGTACTTC.